In this sample, the clone carrying this T cell receptor beta chain turned up many times. The antigen remains undetermined. From the second PCR step, alpha and beta chains were amplified apart. This record comes from a study of naive and memory T cell subsets. Study-wide results and limits: Over 90% of naive TCR sequences appeared only once after error correction, unlike memory subsets. There was no ground truth to check naive and memory subset results.

Germline loops: CDR1 KGHSH, CDR2 LQKENI. V lost 6 bases and J 5 bases, leaving 8 bases between the germline ends. The CDR3 covers 12 residues. The beta constant-region primer was an equimolar mix of two oligonucleotides covering TRBC1 and TRBC2. Ligation attached a single-stranded oligonucleotide with a 12-nucleotide UMI and the SP2 primer to the cDNA 3' end. MiXCR was run by TCRdb on the UMI-ligation and nested PCR reads, yielding one entry per CDR3 protein. The table shows some 150,000 distinct CDR3 sequences, with about 18% occurring only once. The TCR sequence derives from a human donor in good health. Material: naive CD4+ T cells from blood. V gene TRBV18 combines with J gene TRBJ2-4, with D uncertain. CDR3 amino acids: CASSPDQNIQYF. The CDR3 nucleotides read TGTGCCAGCTCCCCTGACCAAAACATTCAGTACTTC.